This TCR beta chain was identified in a study of vaccination effects on CD4 cells after COVID-19. For the study at large: Each person got two doses of an mRNA SARS-CoV-2 vaccine, BNT162b2 or mRNA-1273.

CDR3 size: 16 residues. Germline-derived CDR1 and CDR2 are WSHSY and SAAADI. V was cut by 4 bases and J by 7 bases, with 22 bases left in between. Only in-frame clones appear in the TCRdb table, and some are missing; sequencing was by immunoSEQ multiplex PCR. The repertoire has roughly 63,000 clones, 70% to 85% of them found once; the top ten carry about 3.7%. Antigen-specific CD4+ T cells were first expanded with viral peptide pools by the ViraFEST assay and only then sequenced. Isolating CD4+ T cells followed more than 9 days of culture. Prior SARS-CoV-2 infection was absent in the vaccine recipients, as shown by negative nucleocapsid antibodies. IL-2 medium supplanted half the medium on days 3 and 7. Notes on the study in general: Clones induced by infection and by vaccine showed marked clonal contraction late after vaccination. Recruitment yielded few convalescent patients, and the study had no early post-infection timepoints.

In the case of this clone: Its specificity is not known.

Sample: CD4+ T cells from PBMCs cultured with HCoV-OC43 spike peptides, taken before COVID-19 vaccination. Subset defined: HCoV-OC43 spike overlapping peptide pool stimulation. The chain combines TRBV10-2 with TRBJ1-2; D is possibly TRBD1 (5 bases). The source is a human donor who received a COVID-19 vaccine. The DNA for the CDR3 is TGCGCCAGCAGTGTAGACGGAGGGGCCATAGTCCGTGGCTACACCTTC. Translating it yields CASSVDGGAIVRGYTF.